This paragraph reports one TCR beta chain. The data were obtained in a study of CD8 T cells in Susac syndrome. As for the study in general: Active disease was present in six of the sequenced Susac syndrome patients, whereas roughly eight of them were in remission.

Reverse transcription used roughly 0.5 to 1 ug RNA and random hexamers. TCRdb independently ran MiXCR on the immunoSEQ multiplex PCR reads; one entry per CDR3 protein. The sample shows roughly 25,000 distinct CDR3 sequences, around 93% of them seen only once. Germline V lookup: CDR1 SEHNR, CDR2 FQNEAQ (reference sequence). V lost 4 bases to trimming and J lost 2 bases; unmatched junction nucleotides: 4. This CDR3 is 17 amino acids long. Sequencing of TCR beta covered CD8+ and CD4+ T cells obtained from blood. This sequence originates from a human donor with Susac syndrome. Source material: CD8+ T cells from PBMCs. The chain links TRBV7-9 to TRBJ2-2; 13 bases align to TRBD2. The CDR3 loop is CASSSGLAGLNTGELFF. CDR3 nucleotide sequence: TGTGCCAGCAGCTCGGGACTAGCGGGGTTAAACACCGGGGAGCTGTTTTTT.